This T cell receptor beta chain was identified during a study of cytomegalovirus exposure and HLA in healthy donors. General study findings and limits: TCR beta chains numbering 164 were designated cytomegalovirus-associated.

Remarks on this clone: Its antigen remains unidentified.

Sequencing was performed with immunoSEQ multiplex PCR; in TCRdb, only in-frame clones are kept and a portion is missing. The sample gives about 170,000 clones, 75% to 90% of which show up once; around 2% is in the top ten. The receptor was derived from a woman between 18 and 30 years old in good health and CMV-seronegative. The specimen sequenced was PBMCs.

The CDR3 reads CASKSGRAEDTQYF. CDR3 nucleotide sequence: TGTGCCAGCAAAAGCGGGAGGGCCGAAGATACGCAGTATTTT. This chain links TRBV19 with TRBJ2-3, with 10 bases lining up with TRBD2. CDR3 length: 14 residues. V shed 9 bases and J 5 bases; nucleotides not matched to a gene: 8. Germline CDR1 reads LNHDA; CDR2 reads SQIVND (reference sequence).